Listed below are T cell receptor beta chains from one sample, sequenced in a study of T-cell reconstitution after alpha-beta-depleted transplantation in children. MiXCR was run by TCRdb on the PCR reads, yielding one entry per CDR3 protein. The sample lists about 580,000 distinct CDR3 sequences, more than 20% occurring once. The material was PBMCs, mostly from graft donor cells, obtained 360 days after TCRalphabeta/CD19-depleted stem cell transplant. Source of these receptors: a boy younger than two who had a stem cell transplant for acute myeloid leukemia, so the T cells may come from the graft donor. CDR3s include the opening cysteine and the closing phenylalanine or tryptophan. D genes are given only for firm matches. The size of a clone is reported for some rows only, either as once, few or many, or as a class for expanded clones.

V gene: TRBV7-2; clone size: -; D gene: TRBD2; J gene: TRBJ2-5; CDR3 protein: CASSLGLQRGKETQYF; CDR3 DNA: TGTGCCAGCAGCTTAGGCCTGCAGCGGGGGAAAGAGACCCAGTACTTC
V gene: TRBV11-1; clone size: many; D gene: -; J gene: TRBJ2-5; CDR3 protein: CASSFGGWKTQYF; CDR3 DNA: TGTGCCAGCAGCTTTGGGGGTTGGAAGACCCAGTACTTC
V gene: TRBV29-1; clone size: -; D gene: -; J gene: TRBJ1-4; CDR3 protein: CSAAGTSATNEKLFF; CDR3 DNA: TGCAGTGCAGCAGGGACCTCCGCAACTAATGAAAAACTGTTTTTT
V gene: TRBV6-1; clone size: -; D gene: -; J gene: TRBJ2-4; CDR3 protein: CASSQTALAKNIQYF; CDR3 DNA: TGTGCCAGCAGTCAGACAGCACTAGCCAAAAACATTCAGTACTTC
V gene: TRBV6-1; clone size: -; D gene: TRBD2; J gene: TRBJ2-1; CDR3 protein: CASTRGDPNEQFF; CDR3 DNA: TGTGCCAGCACCCGGGGGGATCCCAATGAGCAGTTCTTC
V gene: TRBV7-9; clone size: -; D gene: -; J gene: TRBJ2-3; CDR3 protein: CASSFLVDTQYF; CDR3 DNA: TGTGCCAGCAGCTTTTTGGTAGATACGCAGTATTTT
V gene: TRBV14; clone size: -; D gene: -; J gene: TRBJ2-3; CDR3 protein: CASSQAAGISTQYF; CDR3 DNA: TGTGCCAGCAGCCAGGCGGCGGGGATCAGTACGCAGTATTTT
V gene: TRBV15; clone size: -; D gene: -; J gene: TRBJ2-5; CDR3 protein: CATSWRRQETQYF; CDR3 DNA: TGTGCCACCAGCTGGCGACGACAAGAGACCCAGTACTTC
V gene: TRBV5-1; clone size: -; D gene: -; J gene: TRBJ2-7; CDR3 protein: CASSLYNNEQYF; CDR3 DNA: TGCGCCAGCAGCTTGTATAACAACGAGCAGTACTTC
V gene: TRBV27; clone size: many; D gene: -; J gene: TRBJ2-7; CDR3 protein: CASSLSGGNEQYF; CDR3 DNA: TGTGCCAGCAGTTTATCAGGGGGGAACGAGCAGTACTTC
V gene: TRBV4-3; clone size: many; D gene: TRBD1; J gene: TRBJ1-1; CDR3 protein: CASSQEQGDTEAFF; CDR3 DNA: TGCGCCAGCAGCCAAGAACAGGGGGACACTGAAGCTTTCTTT
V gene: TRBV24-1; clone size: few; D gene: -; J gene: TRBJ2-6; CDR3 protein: CATSDSSVLFSSGANVLTF; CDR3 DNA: TGTGCCACCAGTGATTCGTCAGTTCTTTTTAGCTCTGGGGCCAACGTCCTGACTTTC
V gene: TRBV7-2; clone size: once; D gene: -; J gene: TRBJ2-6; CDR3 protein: CASSFAKGGANVLTF; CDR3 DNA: TGTGCCAGCAGCTTTGCGAAGGGTGGGGCCAACGTCCTGACTTTC
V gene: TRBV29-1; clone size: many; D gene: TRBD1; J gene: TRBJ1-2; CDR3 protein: CSVDDRGPYGYTF; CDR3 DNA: TGCAGCGTTGATGACAGGGGGCCCTATGGCTACACCTTC
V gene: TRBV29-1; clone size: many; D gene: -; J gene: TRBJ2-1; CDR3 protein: CSVEKGGGNEQFF; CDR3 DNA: TGCAGCGTTGAGAAGGGAGGGGGAAATGAGCAGTTCTTC
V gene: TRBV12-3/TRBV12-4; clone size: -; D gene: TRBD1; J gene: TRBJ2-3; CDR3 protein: CASSPGQGAPDTQYF; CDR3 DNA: TGTGCCAGCAGCCCAGGACAGGGGGCCCCAGATACGCAGTATTTT
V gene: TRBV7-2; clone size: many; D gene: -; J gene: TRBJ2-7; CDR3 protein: CASSLARPSYEQYF; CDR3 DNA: TGTGCCAGCAGCTTAGCCAGACCTTCCTACGAGCAGTACTTC
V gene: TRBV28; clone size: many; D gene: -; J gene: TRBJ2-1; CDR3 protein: CATRALGNEQFF; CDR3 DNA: TGTGCCACACGGGCCCTGGGCAATGAGCAGTTCTTC
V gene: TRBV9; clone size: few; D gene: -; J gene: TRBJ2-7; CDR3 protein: CASSPRSSYEQYF; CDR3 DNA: TGTGCCAGCAGCCCCCGAAGCTCCTACGAGCAGTACTTC
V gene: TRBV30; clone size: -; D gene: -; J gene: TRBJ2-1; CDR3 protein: CAWSLMGNEQFF; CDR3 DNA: TGTGCCTGGAGCCTAATGGGCAATGAGCAGTTCTTC
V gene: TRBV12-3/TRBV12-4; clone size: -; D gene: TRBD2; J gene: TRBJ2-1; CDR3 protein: CASSPDPGLAVYNEQFF; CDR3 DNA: TGTGCCAGCAGTCCTGACCCGGGACTAGCGGTGTACAATGAGCAGTTCTTC
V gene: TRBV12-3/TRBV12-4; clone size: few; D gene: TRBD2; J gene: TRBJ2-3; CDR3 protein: CASVIVAGGTTDTQYF; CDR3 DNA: TGTGCCAGCGTTATCGTAGCGGGGGGAACCACAGATACGCAGTATTTT
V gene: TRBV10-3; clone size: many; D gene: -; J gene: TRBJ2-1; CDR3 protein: CAIGRGGDEQFF; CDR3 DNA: TGTGCCATCGGGAGAGGGGGGGATGAGCAGTTCTTC